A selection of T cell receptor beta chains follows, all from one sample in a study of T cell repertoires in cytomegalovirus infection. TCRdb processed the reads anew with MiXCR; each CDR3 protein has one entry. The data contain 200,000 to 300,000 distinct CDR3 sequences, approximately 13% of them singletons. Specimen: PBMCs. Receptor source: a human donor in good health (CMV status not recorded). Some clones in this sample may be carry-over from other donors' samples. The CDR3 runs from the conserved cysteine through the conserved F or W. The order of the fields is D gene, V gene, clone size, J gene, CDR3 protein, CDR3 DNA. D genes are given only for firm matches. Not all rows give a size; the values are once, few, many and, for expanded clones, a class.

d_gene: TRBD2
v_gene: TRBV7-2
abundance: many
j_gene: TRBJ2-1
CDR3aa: CASSETSVGEQFF
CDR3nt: TGTGCCAGCAGCGAGACTAGCGTCGGTGAGCAGTTCTTC

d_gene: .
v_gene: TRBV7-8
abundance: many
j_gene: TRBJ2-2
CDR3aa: CASSRHMSSGELFF
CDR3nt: TGTGCCAGCAGCCGCCACATGTCGTCCGGGGAGCTGTTTTTT

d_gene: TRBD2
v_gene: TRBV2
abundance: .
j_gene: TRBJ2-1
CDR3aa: CASSSAGGPQFF
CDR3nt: TGTGCCAGCAGTTCAGCGGGAGGCCCCCAGTTCTTC

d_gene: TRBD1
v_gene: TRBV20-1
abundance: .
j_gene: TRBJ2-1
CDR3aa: CSASSDRGAYNEQFF
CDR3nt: TGCAGTGCTTCCTCAGACAGGGGGGCCTACAATGAGCAGTTCTTC

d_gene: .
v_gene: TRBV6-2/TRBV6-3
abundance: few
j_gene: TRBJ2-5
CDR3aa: CATRTIKLGETQYF
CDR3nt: TGTGCCACCCGAACTATCAAGCTCGGAGAGACCCAGTACTTC

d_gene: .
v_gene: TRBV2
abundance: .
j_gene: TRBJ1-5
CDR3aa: CASRRQPNQPQHF
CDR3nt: TGTGCCAGCAGACGACAGCCAAATCAGCCCCAGCATTTT

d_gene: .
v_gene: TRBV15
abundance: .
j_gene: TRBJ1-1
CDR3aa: CATSRDSSMNTEAFF
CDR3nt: TGTGCCACCAGCAGAGATTCCAGCATGAACACTGAAGCTTTCTTT

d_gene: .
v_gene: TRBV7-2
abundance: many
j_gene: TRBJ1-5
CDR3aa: CASSSDKGKPQHF
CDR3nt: TGTGCCAGCAGCTCCGACAAAGGGAAGCCCCAGCATTTT

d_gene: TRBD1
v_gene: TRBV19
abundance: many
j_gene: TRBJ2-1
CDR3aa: CASEGASSYNEQFF
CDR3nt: TGTGCCAGTGAGGGGGCCAGCTCCTACAATGAGCAGTTCTTC

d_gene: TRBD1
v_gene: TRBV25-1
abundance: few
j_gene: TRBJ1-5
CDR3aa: CASSEAGDRRNQPQHF
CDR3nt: TGTGCCAGCAGTGAAGCTGGGGACAGACGCAATCAGCCCCAGCATTTT

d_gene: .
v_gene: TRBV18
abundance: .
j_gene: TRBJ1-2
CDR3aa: CASSPPGNPEGYTF
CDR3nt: TGTGCCAGCTCACCACCGGGCAACCCTGAGGGCTACACCTTC

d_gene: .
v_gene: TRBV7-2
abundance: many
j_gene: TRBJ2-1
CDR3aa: CASSSRELSDKFF
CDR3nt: TGTGCCAGCAGCTCCCGGGAGCTCAGTGATAAGTTCTTC

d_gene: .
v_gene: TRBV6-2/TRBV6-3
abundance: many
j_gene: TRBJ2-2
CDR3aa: CATEKWTGELFF
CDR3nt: TGTGCCACCGAGAAGTGGACCGGGGAGCTGTTTTTT

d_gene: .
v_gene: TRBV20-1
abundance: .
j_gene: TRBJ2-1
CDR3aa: CSADRLAYNEQFF
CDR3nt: TGCAGTGCGGATCGCCTAGCCTACAATGAGCAGTTCTTC

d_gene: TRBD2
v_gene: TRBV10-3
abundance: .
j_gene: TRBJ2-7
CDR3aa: CAISELNSRRLAIFYEQYF
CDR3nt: TGTGCCATCAGTGAGTTAAACTCCCGCAGACTAGCGATTTTCTACGAGCAGTACTTC

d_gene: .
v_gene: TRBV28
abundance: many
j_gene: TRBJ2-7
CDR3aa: CASTQTPSSYEQYF
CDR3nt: TGTGCCAGCACCCAGACTCCTAGCTCCTACGAGCAGTACTTC

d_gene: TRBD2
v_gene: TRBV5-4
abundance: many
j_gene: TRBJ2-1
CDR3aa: CASSYDGLAGPPRTLNEQFF
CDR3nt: TGTGCCAGCAGTTATGACGGACTAGCGGGGCCCCCTAGGACCTTGAATGAGCAGTTCTTC

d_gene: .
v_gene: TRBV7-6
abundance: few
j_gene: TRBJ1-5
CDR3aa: CASSLEGPNQPQHF
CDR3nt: TGTGCCAGCAGCTTAGAAGGGCCCAATCAGCCCCAGCATTTT

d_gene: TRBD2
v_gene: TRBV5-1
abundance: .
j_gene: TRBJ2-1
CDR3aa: CASSRTGTNTYNEQFF
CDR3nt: TGCGCCAGCAGCAGGACCGGGACTAACACCTACAATGAGCAGTTCTTC

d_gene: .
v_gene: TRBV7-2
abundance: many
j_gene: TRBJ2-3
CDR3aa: CASSFVVDTQYF
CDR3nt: TGTGCCAGCAGCTTTGTCGTAGATACGCAGTATTTT

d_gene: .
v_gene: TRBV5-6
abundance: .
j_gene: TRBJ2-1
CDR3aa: CASSTGPGTFNEQFF
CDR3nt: TGTGCCAGCAGCACCGGACCCGGGACTTTCAATGAGCAGTTCTTC

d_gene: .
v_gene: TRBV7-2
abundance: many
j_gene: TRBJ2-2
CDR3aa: CASSLLLGPGWTGELFF
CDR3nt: TGTGCCAGCAGCCTACTGTTGGGTCCCGGGTGGACCGGGGAGCTGTTTTTT

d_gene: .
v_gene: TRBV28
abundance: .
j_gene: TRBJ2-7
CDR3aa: CASRKRGLGEQYF
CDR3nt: TGTGCCAGCAGGAAGCGAGGATTGGGAGAGCAGTACTTC

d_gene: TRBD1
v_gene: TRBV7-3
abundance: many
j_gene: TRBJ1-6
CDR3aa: CASSLLTGGDSPLHF
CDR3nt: TGTGCCAGCAGCTTATTGACAGGGGGCGATTCACCCCTCCACTTT

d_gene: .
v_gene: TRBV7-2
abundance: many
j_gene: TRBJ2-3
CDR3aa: CASSLPSGFADSSTDTQYF
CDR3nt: TGTGCCAGCAGCTTACCCTCAGGTTTCGCGGACTCTAGCACAGATACGCAGTATTTT

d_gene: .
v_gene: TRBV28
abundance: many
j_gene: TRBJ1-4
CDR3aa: CASSPLDSNEKLFF
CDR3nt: TGTGCCAGCAGTCCCCTAGACAGTAATGAAAAACTGTTTTTT